The rows below give T cell receptor beta chains drawn from one sample of a study of metastatic and nonmetastatic thyroid tumors. TCRdb re-called the PCR reads through MiXCR. The sample contains 30,000 to 35,000 clones, about 20% of which appear only once. Sequencing input: blood. The receptors shown here come from a female donor with papillary thyroid cancer or a benign thyroid nodule (not recorded which). Some clones in this sample may be carry-over from other donors' samples. The CDR3 runs from the conserved cysteine through the conserved F or W. The order of the fields is V gene, J gene, D gene, clone size, CDR3 DNA, CDR3 protein. D genes are given only for firm matches. Rows give clone size only sometimes, using once, few, many, or a class for an expanded clone.

TRBV5-5	TRBJ2-2	.	many	TGTGCCAGCAGCTTGGGCTGGACGAACACCGGGGAGCTGTTTTTT	CASSLGWTNTGELFF
TRBV6-4	TRBJ2-2	TRBD1	.	TGTGCCAGCAGCACAGGGGACGGGGAGCTGTTTTTT	CASSTGDGELFF
TRBV27	TRBJ2-7	.	.	TGTGCCAGCAGTTCATCATCCTACGAGCAGTACTTC	CASSSSSYEQYF
TRBV24-1	TRBJ2-6	TRBD2	medium-sized	TGTGCCACCAGTGATAGGGGCGAGGGACTAGCGATTGTGGGGGCCAACGTCCTGACTTTC	CATSDRGEGLAIVGANVLTF
TRBV7-9	TRBJ1-5	.	many	TGTGCCAGCAGCTTAGCGGATCAGCCCCAGCATTTT	CASSLADQPQHF
TRBV28	TRBJ2-7	.	.	TGTGCCAGCAGTTTATCGCCAATGACAGAGTACCTCTACGAGCAGTACTTC	CASSLSPMTEYLYEQYF
TRBV7-3	TRBJ2-3	.	.	TGTGCCAGCAGCTTAAGGGAAAGCACAGATACGCAGTATTTT	CASSLRESTDTQYF
TRBV5-1	TRBJ2-4	.	many	TGCGCCAGCAGCTCTACCACAGGGATGAACATTCAGTACTTC	CASSSTTGMNIQYF
TRBV5-1	TRBJ1-1	.	.	TGCGCCAGCAGCCAGACGACGGTGAACACTGAAGCTTTCTTT	CASSQTTVNTEAFF
TRBV7-6	TRBJ1-2	.	.	TGTGCCAGCAGCTCCGGGACATGGAGATCCTATGGCTACACCTTC	CASSSGTWRSYGYTF
TRBV6-1	TRBJ2-2	.	.	TGTGCCAGCGGTTCTTCCACAAGAGTCGGCACCGGGGAGCTGTTTTTT	CASGSSTRVGTGELFF
TRBV3-1	TRBJ2-7	TRBD2	.	TGTGCCAGCAGCCAAGCTGGCGGGGGGGCTACCTACGAGCAGTACTTC	CASSQAGGGATYEQYF
TRBV18	TRBJ2-7	TRBD2	many	TGTGCCAGCTCACCGGGGACTAGCGAGGACGAGCAGTACTTC	CASSPGTSEDEQYF
TRBV9	TRBJ2-3	.	.	TGTGCCAGCAGCGTAACTGGGGCTAGCACAGATACGCAGTATTTT	CASSVTGASTDTQYF
TRBV5-1	TRBJ1-2	.	many	TGCGCCAGCAGCTTGGGGTGGGGTTCCTATGGCTACACCTTC	CASSLGWGSYGYTF
TRBV28	TRBJ2-7	TRBD1	.	TGTGCCAGCAGTGACGGACAGGGGGTAGGGTCCGAGCAGTACTTC	CASSDGQGVGSEQYF
TRBV7-9	TRBJ1-6	.	many	TGTGCCAGCAGCTTAACGAATTCACCCCTCCACTTT	CASSLTNSPLHF
TRBV10-2	TRBJ2-7	TRBD2	.	TGCGCCAGCAGCGGACTAGCGGGGGGGAGCTCCTACGAGCAGTACTTC	CASSGLAGGSSYEQYF
TRBV18	TRBJ2-1	.	many	TGTGCCAGCTCGATGGCCAGGGGGGATGAGCAGTTCTTC	CASSMARGDEQFF
TRBV19	TRBJ1-2	.	many	TGTGCCAGTCTCCATGTCTATGGCTACACCTTC	CASLHVYGYTF
TRBV3-1	TRBJ1-2	TRBD1	many	TGTGCCAGCAGCCAGCAGGGGGCAGGAAAGTATGGCTACACCTTC	CASSQQGAGKYGYTF
TRBV20-1	TRBJ2-7	TRBD2	many	TGCAGTGCTCTTAGCGGGAGGATCAACGAGCAGTACTTC	CSALSGRINEQYF
TRBV6-1	TRBJ1-5	.	many	TGTGCCAGCAGTGGCAGGACAGTGAATCAGCCCCAGCATTTT	CASSGRTVNQPQHF
TRBV5-1	TRBJ2-1	TRBD2	many	TGCGCCAGCAGCTTGGAGCCCCTACTAGCGGGGGGGAGGAATGAGCAGTTCTTC	CASSLEPLLAGGRNEQFF
TRBV19	TRBJ2-7	TRBD1	.	TGTGCCAGTAGTATCTGGGACAGTGCCTACGAGCAGTACTTC	CASSIWDSAYEQYF
TRBV19	TRBJ2-3	TRBD1	many	TGTGCCAGTAGCCGTGACAGGGATCTAACAGATACGCAGTATTTT	CASSRDRDLTDTQYF
TRBV28	TRBJ1-5	.	few	TGTGCCAGCAGCCTAGGGGGTAGCAATCAGCCCCAGCATTTT	CASSLGGSNQPQHF
TRBV5-1	TRBJ2-2	.	.	TGCGCCAGCAGCTTGGCCTTTAGAGGGGGAAGCACCGGGGAGCTGTTTTTT	CASSLAFRGGSTGELFF
TRBV11-1	TRBJ2-1	TRBD1	many	TGTGCCAGCAGCTTTGCAGGCAGGGGGCATGAGCAGTTCTTC	CASSFAGRGHEQFF